Listed here is a single T cell receptor (beta chain). The investigators reverse transcribed all of the isolated RNA, so they sequenced expressed TCRB transcripts. Data came from immunoSEQ multiplex PCR; TCRdb stores just in-frame clones and leaves some out. The sample records roughly 400,000 clones, around 13% being singletons. The CDR3 runs 15 residues. Germline V gene lookup returns CDR1 SGHRS and CDR2 YFSETQ. Trimming left V 0 bases short and J 10 bases short, with 17 bases between. This sample is part of a study of beta chain features in type 1 diabetes. The clonotype comes from a man aged 25-45 years in good health. Sequenced sample: naive CD4+ T cells from blood. The V call is TRBV5-1, the J call TRBJ2-1; D possibly corresponds to TRBD1 (5 bases). The CDR3 protein is CASSLEGSPDREQFF. The CDR3 DNA sequence: TGCGCCAGCAGCTTGGAGGGCAGCCCCGACAGAGAGCAGTTCTTC. The full variable domain, its missing parts supplied by reference TRBV5-1 and TRBJ2-1, is KAGVTQTPRYLIKTRGQQVTLSCSPISGHRSVSWYQQTPGQGLQFLFEYFSETQRNKGNFPGRFSGRQFSNSRSEMNVSTLELGDSALYLCASSLEGSPDREQFFGPGTRLTVL.